This T cell receptor (beta chain) originates from a study of shared clonotypes between healthy human individuals (dated by TCRdb to about 2020). Notes on the research overall: A few men and two women, aged 18 to 49 years, made up the cohort. The study deeply sequenced blood TCR repertoires of about 5 healthy adults to estimate repertoire size and the extent of clonotype sharing between individuals. Different laboratories and diverse techniques were used to prepare libraries and sequence TCR repertoires, to increase sequencing depth and limit assay-specific biases. Each donor's leukapheresis produced roughly between roughly 0.85 and 9 billion PBMCs. General conclusions and limits of the study: Pairwise subsampling led to the expectation that sequencing depth would affect the degree of clonotype sharing among donors. Sampling was restricted to blood, and TCR repertoires in tissues likely differ from the TCR repertoires found in blood. Because the study included only a small number of donors, the genetic and exposure-history diversity represented was limited.

The donors were healthy, HIV-negative adults with no recently reported acute infections or vaccinations. Only Caucasian adults living in Nashville, Tennessee, USA were represented among the donors. In the unsorted samples, 85 million to 100 million PBMCs were counted, and genomic DNA was extracted using the QIAamp DNA Blood Mini kit. Blood was obtained by leukapheresis, after which PBMCs were separated by Ficoll-Histopaque density gradient centrifugation and cryopreserved in liquid nitrogen vapor phase. TCR CDR3 regions were amplified from genomic DNA by multiplex PCR using the deep immunoSEQ assay. Extracted genomic DNA from each cell subset was spread evenly across all wells of several immunoSEQ 96-well plates, with each plate serving as a replicate. For unsorted PBMC, approximately 300 ng of genomic DNA, equivalent to around 30,000 T cell genomes, went into each replicate PCR. Unsorted PBMC genomic DNA was sequenced across ten immunoSEQ deep assay plates. Purified libraries were measured with a Qubit 3.0 fluorometer, size-checked on a Bioanalyzer 2100, and measured again with the KAPA Library Quantification kit. Every immunoSEQ 96-well plate was sequenced on a dedicated single-read 150-cycle Illumina NextSeq 550 flow cell. The authors processed their data as follows. Because the immunoSEQ output included only junctional sequences and no quality scores, the filtering could not be the same as the filtering used for full-length reads. Sequences were annotated with PyIR, a Python wrapper for IgBLAST v1.9, and V/J genes and CDR3 were assigned using IMGT germline references. Any read was removed if the V/J assignment was weak (E-value above 1e-6), the CDR3 was missing, or the read contained stop codons, out-of-frame junctions, or ambiguous translated residues. A V3J clonotype was defined by an identical inferred V gene, J gene, and CDR3 amino acid sequence. To compute the percentage overlap between repertoires, the number of shared unique clonotypes was divided by the size of the smaller repertoire. RTK rarefaction, the Chao1 estimator, and Recon v2.1 estimates of unobserved clonotypes were used to assess repertoire richness. TCRdb stores this immuneACCESS table with in-frame sequences only. Part of the clones is absent; in the studies checked, under half of the shortfall reflects unresolved V genes, and no reason is known for the rest. The V and J calls and clone size come from that table; D and trimming were worked out from the DNA. This sample lists 490,000 or so clones; around 78% were detected once. The top ten clonotypes cover under 15% of the sample.

CDR1 and CDR2, per the germline V gene, are KGHSH and LQKENI. The CDR3 spans 14 residues, from the cysteine through the phenylalanine. The CDR3 DNA has 42 bases and is translated from base 1. V sheds 4 bases and J sheds 2 bases, leaving 10 bases between their ends. Notes on this clone: The antigen it recognizes is unknown. Base qualities are missing; no much larger clone stands one base away.

The chain is assembled from TRBV18 and TRBJ2-3, with TRBD2 as a weak D call on 5 bases. The sequenced material came from PBMCs. This sequence was found in a woman in her thirties or forties in good health. Some clones in this sample may be carry-over from other donors' samples. The CDR3 protein sequence reads: CASSLSGYTDTQYF. The bases read TGTGCCAGCTCACTAAGCGGCTACACAGATACGCAGTATTTT. With the rest looked up from the reference TRBV18 and TRBJ2-3 genes rather than sequenced, the full variable domain is NAGVMQNPRHLVRRRGQEARLRCSPMKGHSHVYWYRQLPEEGLKFMVYLQKENIIDESGMPKERFSAEFPKEGPSILRIQQVVRGDSAAYFCASSLSGYTDTQYFGPGTRLTVL.